The rows below give T cell receptor beta chains drawn from one sample of a study of blood T cells in healthy people across ages. TCRdb reprocessed the 5' RACE reads with MiXCR, giving one entry per CDR3 protein. This table holds some 1,000,000 distinct CDR3 sequences, 20% to 25% found once. This same sample was also part of a study on T cells of mothers and their children.

Material for sequencing was blood. The receptors were gathered from a girl aged 2-15 years in good health. CDR3s include the opening cysteine and the closing phenylalanine or tryptophan. Each record gives: J gene, V gene, D gene, clone size, CDR3 protein, CDR3 DNA. A D gene is named only where the DNA matches it firmly. Some rows have no size entry. The others give once, few or many, or a class for an expanded clone.

J: TRBJ1-5; V: TRBV10-2; D: -; size: few; CDR3: CASSQGERFNQPQHF; DNA: TGCGCCAGCAGCCAGGGAGAGAGGTTCAATCAGCCCCAGCATTTT
J: TRBJ2-1; V: TRBV29-1; D: -; size: -; CDR3: CSVEPQEHSYNEQFF; DNA: TGCAGCGTCGAACCCCAGGAGCACTCCTACAATGAGCAGTTCTTC
J: TRBJ2-7; V: TRBV20-1; D: TRBD1; size: few; CDR3: CSANFRGPVSGEQYF; DNA: TGCAGTGCGAACTTCAGGGGGCCTGTCTCGGGCGAGCAGTACTTC
J: TRBJ1-1; V: TRBV5-6; D: -; size: -; CDR3: CASSRRAGPRAFF; DNA: TGTGCCAGCAGCCGGCGGGCCGGGCCACGAGCTTTCTTT
J: TRBJ1-2; V: TRBV24-1; D: -; size: few; CDR3: CATSDTNSYGYTF; DNA: TGTGCCACCAGTGATACTAACAGCTATGGCTACACCTTC
J: TRBJ2-1; V: TRBV28; D: -; size: -; CDR3: CASSLPRNYNNEQFF; DNA: TGTGCCAGCAGTTTGCCTAGAAATTATAACAATGAGCAGTTCTTC
J: TRBJ2-1; V: TRBV20-1; D: -; size: few; CDR3: CSARPSGPGLNEQFF; DNA: TGCAGTGCTAGACCATCGGGGCCTGGGTTAAATGAGCAGTTCTTC
J: TRBJ2-1; V: TRBV6-1; D: -; size: few; CDR3: CASSELGTVNEQFF; DNA: TGTGCCAGCAGTGAACTTGGAACTGTCAATGAGCAGTTCTTC
J: TRBJ2-1; V: TRBV12-3/TRBV12-4; D: -; size: few; CDR3: CASSLGTGREQFF; DNA: TGTGCCAGCAGTTTAGGGACGGGGCGGGAGCAGTTCTTC
J: TRBJ1-2; V: TRBV29-1; D: -; size: -; CDR3: CSVPDIIYGYTF; DNA: TGCAGCGTTCCGGACATAATCTATGGCTACACCTTC
J: TRBJ2-5; V: TRBV6-6; D: -; size: few; CDR3: CASSTGGNAETQYF; DNA: TGTGCCAGCAGTACTGGAGGGAACGCAGAGACCCAGTACTTC
J: TRBJ1-5; V: TRBV28; D: -; size: few; CDR3: CASTKRQANNQPQHF; DNA: TGTGCCAGCACTAAGCGACAGGCGAACAATCAGCCCCAGCATTTT
J: TRBJ1-6; V: TRBV13; D: -; size: -; CDR3: CASSVSPDSPLHF; DNA: TGTGCCAGCAGCGTCTCACCGGATTCACCCCTCCACTTT
J: TRBJ2-7; V: TRBV4-3; D: TRBD1; size: few; CDR3: CASRQGIMGVYEQYF; DNA: TGCGCCAGCAGACAGGGGATCATGGGGGTCTACGAGCAGTACTTC
J: TRBJ2-2; V: TRBV11-1; D: -; size: -; CDR3: CASSLGLSGELFF; DNA: TGTGCCAGCAGCTTGGGGCTCAGCGGGGAGCTGTTTTTT
J: TRBJ2-7; V: TRBV12-3/TRBV12-4; D: -; size: -; CDR3: CASNSLGPPYEQYF; DNA: TGTGCCAGCAATTCGCTAGGACCCCCCTACGAGCAGTACTTC
J: TRBJ1-2; V: TRBV20-1; D: TRBD1; size: -; CDR3: CSASGQPYGYTF; DNA: TGCAGTGCTTCGGGACAGCCATATGGCTACACCTTC
J: TRBJ1-5; V: TRBV13; D: -; size: few; CDR3: CASSLSNNQPQHF; DNA: TGTGCCAGCAGCTTGAGTAACAATCAGCCCCAGCATTTT
J: TRBJ2-1; V: TRBV9; D: TRBD2; size: -; CDR3: CASSVGWTSSHNEQFF; DNA: TGTGCCAGCAGCGTGGGCTGGACTAGCTCCCACAATGAGCAGTTCTTC
J: TRBJ2-3; V: TRBV13; D: TRBD2; size: -; CDR3: CTSSPRERGGTDTQYF; DNA: TGTACCAGCAGCCCACGAGAGCGGGGGGGCACAGATACGCAGTATTTT
J: TRBJ2-7; V: TRBV29-1; D: -; size: many; CDR3: CSVEGEGQNSSYEQYF; DNA: TGCAGCGTTGAAGGGGAAGGACAGAACAGCTCCTACGAGCAGTACTTC
J: TRBJ2-1; V: TRBV6-2/TRBV6-3; D: -; size: -; CDR3: CASSDQTGEQFF; DNA: TGTGCCAGCAGTGATCAGACGGGTGAGCAGTTCTTC
J: TRBJ1-4; V: TRBV10-3; D: -; size: -; CDR3: CAISGGANEKLFF; DNA: TGTGCCATATCCGGAGGGGCCAATGAAAAACTGTTTTTT
J: TRBJ2-7; V: TRBV12-3/TRBV12-4; D: TRBD2; size: few; CDR3: CVSSSTGGQAPVYEQYF; DNA: TGTGTCAGCAGTTCCACGGGAGGCCAAGCCCCCGTCTACGAGCAGTACTTC
J: TRBJ2-5; V: TRBV7-2; D: -; size: few; CDR3: CASSLSPGRWETQYF; DNA: TGTGCCAGCAGCTTATCGCCAGGGCGGTGGGAGACCCAGTACTTC
J: TRBJ2-7; V: TRBV29-1; D: -; size: -; CDR3: CTPWHKRGRSSYEQYF; DNA: TGCACCCCCTGGCACAAAAGGGGCCGGAGCTCCTACGAGCAGTACTTC
J: TRBJ2-5; V: TRBV29-1; D: -; size: few; CDR3: CSGRDGITFQETQYF; DNA: TGCAGCGGCCGGGACGGCATCACTTTCCAAGAGACCCAGTACTTC
J: TRBJ1-5; V: TRBV2; D: -; size: many; CDR3: CASRDRTSNQPQHF; DNA: TGTGCCAGCAGAGACCGAACTAGCAATCAGCCCCAGCATTTT